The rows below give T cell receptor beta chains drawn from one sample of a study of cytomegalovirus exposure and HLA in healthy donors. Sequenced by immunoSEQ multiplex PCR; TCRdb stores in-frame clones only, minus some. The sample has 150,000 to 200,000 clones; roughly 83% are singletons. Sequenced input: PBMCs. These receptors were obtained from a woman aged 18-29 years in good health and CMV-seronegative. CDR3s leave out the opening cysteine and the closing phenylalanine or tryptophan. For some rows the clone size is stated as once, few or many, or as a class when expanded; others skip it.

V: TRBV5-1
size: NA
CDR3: ASSRTGEEQY

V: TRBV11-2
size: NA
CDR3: ASSLGLTYEQY

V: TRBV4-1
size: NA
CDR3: ASSRDRVRNEQF

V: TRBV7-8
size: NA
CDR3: ASSLRLAGGPNNEQF

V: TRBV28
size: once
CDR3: ASSGSLSYEQY

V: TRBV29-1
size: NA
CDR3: SVRAGTAYQETQY

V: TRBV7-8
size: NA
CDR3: ASRPDSSYEQY

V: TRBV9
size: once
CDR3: ASSESGRMNTEAF

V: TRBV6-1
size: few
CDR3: ASSGPVAGRVFVGNEKLF

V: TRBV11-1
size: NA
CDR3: ASSNQFGGGGYT

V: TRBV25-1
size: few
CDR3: ASSDPRTANTEAF

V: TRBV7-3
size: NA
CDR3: ASRTEGVAGELF

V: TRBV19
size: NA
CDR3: ASSIGGSSYEQY

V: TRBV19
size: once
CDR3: ASTQGARNQPQH

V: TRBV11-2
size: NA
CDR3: ASSFTSGKNTEAF

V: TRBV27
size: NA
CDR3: ASRATGGNNEQF

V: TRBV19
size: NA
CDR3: ASSIKKSGYNEQF

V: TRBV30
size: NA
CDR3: AWRRQGDTEAF

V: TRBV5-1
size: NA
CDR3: ASSPDGRTNYGYT

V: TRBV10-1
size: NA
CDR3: ASSRTSGTYEQY

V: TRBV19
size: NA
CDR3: ASSIATGTNYGYT

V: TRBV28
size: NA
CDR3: ASSRTPTYEQY

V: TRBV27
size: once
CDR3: ASGRGNNEQF

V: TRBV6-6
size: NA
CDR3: ASSYHIKLGVTEAF

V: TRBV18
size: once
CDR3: ASSPAAATGVGRAQY

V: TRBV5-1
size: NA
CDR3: ASSPGGAEKLF

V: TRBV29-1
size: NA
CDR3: SVDLTTMWGYT

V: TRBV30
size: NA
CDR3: AWSVGGAGSRTQY

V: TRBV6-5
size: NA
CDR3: ASRPPGQGSEQY

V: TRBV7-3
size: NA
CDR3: ASSLGPLAGGSYDQY

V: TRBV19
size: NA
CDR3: ATMGGSVITDTQY

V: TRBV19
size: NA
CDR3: ASRRSSGVQETQY

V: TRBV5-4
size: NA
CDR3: ASSLRSSGNTIY

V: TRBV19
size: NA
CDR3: ASTRTGYGDTDTQY

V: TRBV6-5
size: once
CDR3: AAGTSGSLEQF

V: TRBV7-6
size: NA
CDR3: ASSSGTATDTQY

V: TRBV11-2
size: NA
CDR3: ASSPDRVAGELF

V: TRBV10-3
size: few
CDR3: AIRTGTHEQY

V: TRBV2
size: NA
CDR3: ASSEDRDSSGYT

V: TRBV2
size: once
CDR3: ASSKEGGHYGYT

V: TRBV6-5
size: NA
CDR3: ASSPGTGGNQPQH

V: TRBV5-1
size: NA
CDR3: ASSSDVTGSSYNEQF

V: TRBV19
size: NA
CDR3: ASSRSGGGIRSSNSPLH

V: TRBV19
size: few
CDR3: ASSQGTAQH

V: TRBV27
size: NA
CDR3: ASSSFLTNEKLF

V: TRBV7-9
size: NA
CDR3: ASSSAGGAAAF

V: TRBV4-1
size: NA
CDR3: ASSTRQGAAGELF

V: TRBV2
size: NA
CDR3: ASKLFPTIIDSPLH

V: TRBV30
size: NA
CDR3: AWSDQGAGGYT

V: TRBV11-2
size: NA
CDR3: ASSPSGRAAGELF

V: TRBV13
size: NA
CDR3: ASSYTGGPYNEQF

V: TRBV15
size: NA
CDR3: ATSRDRDLGQGDGYT

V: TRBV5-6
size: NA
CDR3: ASSLLGLVRGTDTQY

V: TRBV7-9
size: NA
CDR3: ASSLRTGSTGELF

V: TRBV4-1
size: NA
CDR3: ASSQELAGDFSPYEQY

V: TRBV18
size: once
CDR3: ASTREMNTEAF

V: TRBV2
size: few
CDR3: ASTRGGAGYGYT